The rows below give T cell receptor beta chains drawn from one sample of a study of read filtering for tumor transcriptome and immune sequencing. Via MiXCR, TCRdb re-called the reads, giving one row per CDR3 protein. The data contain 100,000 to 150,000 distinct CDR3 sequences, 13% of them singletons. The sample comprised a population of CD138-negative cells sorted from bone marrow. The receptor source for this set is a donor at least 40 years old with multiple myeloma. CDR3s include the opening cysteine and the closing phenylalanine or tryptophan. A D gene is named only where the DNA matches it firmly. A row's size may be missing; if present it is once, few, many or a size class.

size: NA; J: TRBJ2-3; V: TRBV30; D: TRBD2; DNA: TGTGCCTGGAGGACTAGCGAGCGCACAGATACGCAGTATTTT; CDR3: CAWRTSERTDTQYF
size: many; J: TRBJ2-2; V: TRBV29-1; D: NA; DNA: TGCAGCGTGGAAGACAGAGGCGGGGAGCTGTTTTTT; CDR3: CSVEDRGGELFF
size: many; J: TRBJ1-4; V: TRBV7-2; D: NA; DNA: TGTGCCAGCAGCTCGACATCCCTGAGGGAAAAACTGTTTTTT; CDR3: CASSSTSLREKLFF
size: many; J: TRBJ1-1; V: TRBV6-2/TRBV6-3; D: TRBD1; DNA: TGTGCCAGCAGTTATTTCCCCCAGGGGGCCATGAACACTGAAGCTTTCTTT; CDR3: CASSYFPQGAMNTEAFF
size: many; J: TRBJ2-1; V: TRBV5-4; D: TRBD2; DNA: TGTGCCAGCAGCTTGGGACTAGCGGGGGCCTACAATGAGCAGTTCTTC; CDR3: CASSLGLAGAYNEQFF
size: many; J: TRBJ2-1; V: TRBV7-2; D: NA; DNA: TGTGCCAGCAGCTTAGCGCTTGGTGGAGGATACAATGAGCAGTTCTTC; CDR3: CASSLALGGGYNEQFF
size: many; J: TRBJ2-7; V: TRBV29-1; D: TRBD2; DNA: TGCAGCGTAGGAGCGGGAGGGCCCTACGAGCAGTACTTC; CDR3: CSVGAGGPYEQYF
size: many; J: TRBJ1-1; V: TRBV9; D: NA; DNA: TGTGCCAGCAGCGTAGTGGCAGGACTATTGAACACTGAAGCTTTCTTT; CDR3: CASSVVAGLLNTEAFF
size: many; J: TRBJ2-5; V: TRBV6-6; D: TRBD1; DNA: TGTGCCAGCAGCCGGGACAGGCAAGAGACCCAGTACTTC; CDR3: CASSRDRQETQYF
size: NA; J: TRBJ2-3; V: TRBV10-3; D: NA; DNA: TGTGCCACCAGTGAGTCCGGGGAGGTGGGAGATACGCAGTATTTC; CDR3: CATSESGEVGDTQYF
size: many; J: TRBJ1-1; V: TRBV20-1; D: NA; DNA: TGCAGTGCTCTCGACCTGAACACTGAAGCTTTCTTT; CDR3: CSALDLNTEAFF
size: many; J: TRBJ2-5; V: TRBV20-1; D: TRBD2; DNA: TGCAGTGCGGAGGGACTAGCGGTCCAAGAGACCCAGTACTTC; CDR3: CSAEGLAVQETQYF
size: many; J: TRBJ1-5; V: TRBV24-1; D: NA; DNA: TGTGCCACCGCTCCGGGACGAGAAGGCCCCCAGCATTTT; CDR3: CATAPGREGPQHF
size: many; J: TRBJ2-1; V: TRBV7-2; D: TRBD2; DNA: TGTGCCAGCAGCTTAGTTTCCGGAACCCTAGCGGGAAAAAATGAGCAGTTCTTC; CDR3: CASSLVSGTLAGKNEQFF
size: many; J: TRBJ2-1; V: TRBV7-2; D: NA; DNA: TGTGCCAGCAGCCAAAAGGTTGAGCAGTTCTTC; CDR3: CASSQKVEQFF
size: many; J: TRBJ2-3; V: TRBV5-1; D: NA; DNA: TGCGCCAGCAGCTTGGAGTCTAGGCCTAGCACAGATACGCAGTATTTT; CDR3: CASSLESRPSTDTQYF
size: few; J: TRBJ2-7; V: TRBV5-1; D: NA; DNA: TGCGCCAGCAGCTTGGATCCGGGAGTAAGCTCCTACGAGCAGTACTTC; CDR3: CASSLDPGVSSYEQYF
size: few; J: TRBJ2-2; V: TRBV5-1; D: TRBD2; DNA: TGCGCCAGCAGCCCATCGACTAGCGGGGGGATAGTCACCGGGGAGCTGTTTTTT; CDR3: CASSPSTSGGIVTGELFF
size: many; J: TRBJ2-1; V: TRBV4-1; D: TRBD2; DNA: TGCGCCAGCAGCCAAGCCGGGGGGGTAGCGGCGAGGGAGCGCGGGCAGTTCTTC; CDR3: CASSQAGGVAARERGQFF
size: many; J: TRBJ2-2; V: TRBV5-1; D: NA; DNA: TGCGCCAGCAGCCCCCAGGCAGGGGTGAACACCGGGGAGCTGTTTTTT; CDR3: CASSPQAGVNTGELFF
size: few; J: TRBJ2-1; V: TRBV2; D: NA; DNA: TGTGCCAGCGAAGCCCCAGATAGCGATAAGCAGTTCTTC; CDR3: CASEAPDSDKQFF
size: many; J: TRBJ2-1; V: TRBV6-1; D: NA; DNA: TGTGCCAGCAGTGAAGCCCGACTACCCCCCTACAATGAGCAGTTCTTC; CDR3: CASSEARLPPYNEQFF
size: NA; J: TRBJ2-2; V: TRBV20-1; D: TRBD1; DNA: TGCAGTGCTACCAAGACAGGGGACACCGGGGAGCTGTTTTTT; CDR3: CSATKTGDTGELFF
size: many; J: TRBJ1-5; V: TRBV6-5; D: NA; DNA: TGTGCCAGCAGTTTTCAGGGGTGGGATCAGCCCCAGCATTTT; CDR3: CASSFQGWDQPQHF
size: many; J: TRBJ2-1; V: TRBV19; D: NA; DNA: TGTGCCAGTAGCGCGGGACCCTACAATGAGCAGTTCTTC; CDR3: CASSAGPYNEQFF
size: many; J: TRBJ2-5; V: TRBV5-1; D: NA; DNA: TGCGCCAGCACCCGAGGGGAACAGGGCGAGACCCAGTACTTC; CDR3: CASTRGEQGETQYF
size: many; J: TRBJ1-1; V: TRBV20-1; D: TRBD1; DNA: TGCAGTGCAAAACGACACAGGGGGGAATTTTTGTACACTGAAGCTTTCTTT; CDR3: CSAKRHRGEFLYTEAFF
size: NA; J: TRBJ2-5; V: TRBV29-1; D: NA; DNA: TGCAGCGTTCTCACCCGACCTGGGGGGGAGACCCAGTACTTC; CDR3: CSVLTRPGGETQYF
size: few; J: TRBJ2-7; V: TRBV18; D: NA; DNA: TGTGCCAGCTCACAGGACAGCTACGAGCAGTACTTC; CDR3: CASSQDSYEQYF
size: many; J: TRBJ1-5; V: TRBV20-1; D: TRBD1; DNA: TGCAGTGCTAGTGCACCGGGACAGGGGAACAATCAGCCCCAGCATTTT; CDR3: CSASAPGQGNNQPQHF
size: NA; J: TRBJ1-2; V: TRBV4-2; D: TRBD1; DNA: TGTGCCAGCAGCCAAGAGGGGCAGGGGGACTATGGCTACACCTTC; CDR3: CASSQEGQGDYGYTF
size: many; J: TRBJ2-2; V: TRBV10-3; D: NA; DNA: TGTGCCATCAGAACAAGCAGGGTTCCGAACACCGGGGAGCTGTTTTTT; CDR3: CAIRTSRVPNTGELFF
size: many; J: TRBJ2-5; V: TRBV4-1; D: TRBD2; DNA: TGCGCCAGCAGCTCTGGAGACACGGGAGGGAGGGAGACCCAGTACTTC; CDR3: CASSSGDTGGRETQYF
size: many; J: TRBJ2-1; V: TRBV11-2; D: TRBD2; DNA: TGTGCCAGCAGCTCGGGGGGACCAAATGAGCAGTTCTTC; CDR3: CASSSGGPNEQFF
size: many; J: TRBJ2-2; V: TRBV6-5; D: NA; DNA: TGTGCCAGCAGTTACGCCCGGGGGACGACCGGGGAGCTGTTTTTT; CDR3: CASSYARGTTGELFF
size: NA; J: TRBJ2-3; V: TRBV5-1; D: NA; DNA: TGCGCCAGCAGCTTGGGAGGGGATTATAGCACAGATACGCAGTATTTT; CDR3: CASSLGGDYSTDTQYF
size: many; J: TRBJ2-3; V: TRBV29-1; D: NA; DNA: TGCAGCGTAACTCCGGGACTGACCTCAGATACGCAGTATTTT; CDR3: CSVTPGLTSDTQYF
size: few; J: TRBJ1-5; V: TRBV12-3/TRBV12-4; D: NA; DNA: TGTGCCAGCAGTTTTGGCGCGGGCAATCAGCCCCAGCATTTT; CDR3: CASSFGAGNQPQHF
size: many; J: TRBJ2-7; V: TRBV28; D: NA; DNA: TGTGCCAGCAGTTTACCGGGAGTGAGTGAGCAGTACTTC; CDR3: CASSLPGVSEQYF
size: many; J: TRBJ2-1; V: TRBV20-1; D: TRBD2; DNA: TGCAGTGCTAGGACACCAGTGTCTAGCGGGAATACCTACAATGAGCAGTTCTTC; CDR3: CSARTPVSSGNTYNEQFF
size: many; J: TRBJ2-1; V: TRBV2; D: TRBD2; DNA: TGTGCCAGCAGATGGTCTAGCGGGGACAATGAGCAGTTCTTC; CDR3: CASRWSSGDNEQFF
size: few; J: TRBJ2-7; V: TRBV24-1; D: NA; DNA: TGTGCCACCAGTGATTCGAAGACAGGTTGGTACTTCTACGAGCAGTACTTC; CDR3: CATSDSKTGWYFYEQYF
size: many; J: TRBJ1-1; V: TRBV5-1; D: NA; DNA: TGCGCCAGCAGCTTTGATGGTACTGAAGCTTTCTTT; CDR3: CASSFDGTEAFF
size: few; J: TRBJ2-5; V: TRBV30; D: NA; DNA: TGTGCCTGGAGTTGGGGGTCTGCGGAGACCCAGTACTTC; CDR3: CAWSWGSAETQYF
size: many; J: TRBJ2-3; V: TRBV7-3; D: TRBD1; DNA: TGTGCCAGCAGCACGGGACAGGGGACAGATACGCAGTATTTT; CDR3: CASSTGQGTDTQYF
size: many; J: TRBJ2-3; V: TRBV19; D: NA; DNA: TGTGCCAGTAGTCATTTAGGGCTATCTGGCACAGATACGCAGTATTTT; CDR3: CASSHLGLSGTDTQYF
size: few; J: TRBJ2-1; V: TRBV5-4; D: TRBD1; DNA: TGTGCCAGCAGCCCCCCCGACAGGGTTCGGAATGAGCAGTTCTTC; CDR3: CASSPPDRVRNEQFF
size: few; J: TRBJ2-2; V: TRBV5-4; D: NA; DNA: TGTGCCAGCAGCATACAGGGTATCGGTTCCGGGGAGCTGTTTTTT; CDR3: CASSIQGIGSGELFF
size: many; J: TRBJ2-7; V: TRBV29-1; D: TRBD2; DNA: TGCAGCGTTGCGCCTAGCGGTAGCTCCTACGAGCAGTACTTC; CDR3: CSVAPSGSSYEQYF
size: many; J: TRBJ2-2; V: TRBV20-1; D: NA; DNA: TGCAGTGTCGGACGGGAAACCGGGGAGCTGTTTTTT; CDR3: CSVGRETGELFF
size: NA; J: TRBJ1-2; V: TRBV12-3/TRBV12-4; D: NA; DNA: TGTGCCAGCAGTCTGAAAGCCTCAGGTATAGCTAACTATGGCTACACCTTC; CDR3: CASSLKASGIANYGYTF
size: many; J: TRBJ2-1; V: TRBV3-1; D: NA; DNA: TGTGCCAGCAGCCAAGACAGGTCCTTGACGCCGCAGTTCTTC; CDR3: CASSQDRSLTPQFF
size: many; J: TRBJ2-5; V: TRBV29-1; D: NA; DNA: TGCAGCGCCCGGGTTAAGGAGACCCAGTACTTC; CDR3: CSARVKETQYF
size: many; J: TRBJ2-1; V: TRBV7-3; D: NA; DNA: TGTGCCAGCAGCCAACCGGGCTACAATGAGCAGTTCTTC; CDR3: CASSQPGYNEQFF